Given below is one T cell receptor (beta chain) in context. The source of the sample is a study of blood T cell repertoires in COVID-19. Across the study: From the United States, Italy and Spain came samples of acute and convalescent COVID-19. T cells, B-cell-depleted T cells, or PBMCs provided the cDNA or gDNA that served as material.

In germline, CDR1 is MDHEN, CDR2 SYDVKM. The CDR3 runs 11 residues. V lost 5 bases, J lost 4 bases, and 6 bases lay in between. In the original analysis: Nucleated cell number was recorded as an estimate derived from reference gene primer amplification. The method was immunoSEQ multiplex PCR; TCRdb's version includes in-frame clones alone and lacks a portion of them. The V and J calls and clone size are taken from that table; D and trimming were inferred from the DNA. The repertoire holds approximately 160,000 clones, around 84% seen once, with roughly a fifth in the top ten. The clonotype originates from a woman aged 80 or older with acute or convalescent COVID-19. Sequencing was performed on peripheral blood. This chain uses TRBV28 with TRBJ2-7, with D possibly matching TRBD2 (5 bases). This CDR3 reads CASSRRYEQYF. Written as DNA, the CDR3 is TGTGCCAGCAGTAGGAGGTACGAGCAGTACTTC.